The 2 T cell receptor beta chains reported below all come from one sample, sequenced in a study of identical twins' blood T cells. Via MiXCR, TCRdb re-called the 5' RACE reads, giving one row per CDR3 protein. The sample holds fewer than 450,000 distinct CDR3 sequences; about 28% are singletons and the top ten take roughly 5.5%. Sequenced: PBMCs. These receptors originate from a woman aged 18-55 years in good health.

The genes are TRBV7-2 and TRBJ2-7; D possibly corresponds to TRBD2 (6 bases). CDR1 is SGHTA and CDR2 is FQGNSA in the germline V gene. The CDR3 has 15 residues. Trimming pared 3 bases from V and 3 bases from J, leaving 15 bases between. CDR3 sequence: CASSFLTGESYEQYF. The CDR3 DNA reads as TGTGCCAGCAGCTTCTTAACGGGAGAGAGCTACGAGCAGTACTTC.

The chain has TRBV7-9 and TRBJ1-2; 7 bases agree with TRBD1. V lost 4 bases to trimming and J lost 8 bases; unmatched junction nucleotides: 7. CDR1 and CDR2 (germline): SEHNR, FQNEAQ (reference sequence). The CDR3 sequence is 13 residues long. For the CDR3, the DNA is TGTGCCAGCAGCTACCTTAGACAGGGAGGCTACACCTTC. Amino acids: CASSYLRQGGYTF.